This TCR beta chain came from a study of T cells in narcolepsy. Profiling relied on immunoSEQ multiplex PCR, and the TCRdb table lists in-frame clones only, not all of them. Of under 35,000 clones detected, roughly 88% appear once; the ten largest clones hold roughly 1.2%. Germline CDR1 reads SGHRS; CDR2 reads YFSETQ. The CDR3 consists of 17 residues. V was trimmed by 0 bases and J by 5 bases, leaving 19 bases between them. The clonotype comes from a human donor with narcolepsy. The sample was CD45RA- memory CD4+ T cells from PBMCs. The chain joins TRBV5-1 to TRBJ2-3, with D perhaps TRBD2 (5 bases). The CDR3 protein is CASSLVGRPEDGDTQYF. The CDR3 DNA reads TGCGCCAGCAGCTTGGTAGGCAGGCCGGAGGACGGAGATACGCAGTATTTT. Full variable domain (rest looked up from reference TRBV5-1 and TRBJ2-3): KAGVTQTPRYLIKTRGQQVTLSCSPISGHRSVSWYQQTPGQGLQFLFEYFSETQRNKGNFPGRFSGRQFSNSRSEMNVSTLELGDSALYLCASSLVGRPEDGDTQYFGPGTRLTVL.